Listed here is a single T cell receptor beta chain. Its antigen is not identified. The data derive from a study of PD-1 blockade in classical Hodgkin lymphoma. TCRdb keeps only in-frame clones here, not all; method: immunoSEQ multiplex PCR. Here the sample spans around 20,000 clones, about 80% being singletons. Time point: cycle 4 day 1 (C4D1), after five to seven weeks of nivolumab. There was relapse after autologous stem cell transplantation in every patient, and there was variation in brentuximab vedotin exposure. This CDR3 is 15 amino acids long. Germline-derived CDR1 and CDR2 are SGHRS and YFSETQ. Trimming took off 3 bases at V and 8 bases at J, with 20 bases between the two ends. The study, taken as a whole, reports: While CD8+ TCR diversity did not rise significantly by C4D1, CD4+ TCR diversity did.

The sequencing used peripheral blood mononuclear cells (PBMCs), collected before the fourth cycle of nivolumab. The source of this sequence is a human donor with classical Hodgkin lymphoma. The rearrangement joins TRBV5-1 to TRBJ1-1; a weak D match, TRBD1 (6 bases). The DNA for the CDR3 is TGCGCCAGCAGCTACGTAATGGGGGCTCTCCTAGAAGCTTTCTTT. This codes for CASSYVMGALLEAFF. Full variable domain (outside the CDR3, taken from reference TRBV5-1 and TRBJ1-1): KAGVTQTPRYLIKTRGQQVTLSCSPISGHRSVSWYQQTPGQGLQFLFEYFSETQRNKGNFPGRFSGRQFSNSRSEMNVSTLELGDSALYLCASSYVMGALLEAFFGQGTRLTVV.